This T cell receptor beta chain was recovered during a study of blood T cell repertoires in COVID-19. Overall study context: From the United States, Italy and Spain came samples of acute and convalescent COVID-19. The analysed material was cDNA or gDNA that came from T cells, B-cell-depleted T cells, or PBMCs.

Authors' processing steps: Estimated nucleated cell counts came from reference gene primer amplification. TCRdb's copy holds only in-frame clones and misses some; the assay was immunoSEQ multiplex PCR. V and J calls and clone size are copied from that table; D and trimming were computed from the DNA. The sample has about 190,000 clones, roughly four fifths seen once. This CDR3 contains 14 residues. With 8 bases clipped from V and 6 bases from J, the junction kept 7 bases outside the gene matches. Per the germline V gene, CDR1 is ENHRY and CDR2 is SYGVKD. The TCR sequence derives from an older woman with active or convalescent COVID-19. V is TRBV10-3 and J is TRBJ2-1; the match to TRBD1 covers 10 bases. Sequencing was performed on peripheral blood. CDR3 sequence: CAIGGQGSSNEQFF. The CDR3 region has the DNA TGTGCCATCGGGGGACAGGGGTCCAGCAATGAGCAGTTCTTC.